Following are 10 T cell receptor beta chains from one sample sequenced in a study of T-cell reconstitution after alpha-beta-depleted transplantation in children. Library preparation (for TCRbeta) was performed with unique molecular identifiers. TCRdb re-called the PCR reads through MiXCR, storing one row per CDR3 protein. The table has hundreds of thousands of distinct CDR3 sequences, over 9.5% seen once. This sample comprised PBMCs from the stem cell graft donor, obtained from the stem cell graft. These TCRs come from a human donor who donated a stem cell graft to a child with acute myeloid leukemia.

This clonotype appeared a few times. The V call is TRBV6-2 or TRBV6-3, the J call TRBJ2-7; 12 bases are a match to TRBD1. The V gene's germline CDR1 is MNHEY and CDR2 SVGEGT. The V gene end was trimmed by 2 bases and the J gene end by 6 bases; junction bases not matched to a gene: 11. The CDR3 extends over 17 amino acids. The DNA of the CDR3 is TGTGCCAGCAGTTACAACCAAGAGGGACAGGGGGCTAGCGAGCAGTACTTC. Translating gives CASSYNQEGQGASEQYF.

The rearrangement uses TRBV5-1 and TRBJ2-7; TRBD2 agrees at 10 bases. Germline CDR1 SGHRS, CDR2 YFSETQ. Germline trimming cut 1 base from V and 6 bases from J; bases unmatched to any gene: 4. The CDR3 loop spans 14 amino acids. CDR3 sequence (DNA): TGCGCCAGCAGCTTGTCAGCGGGAGGGCTCGAGCAGTACTTC. Protein product: CASSLSAGGLEQYF.

This clonotype was seen a few times. The CDR3 region is CASSRLAGELQETQYF. CDR3 DNA sequence: TGCGCCAGCAGCCGCCTAGCGGGAGAACTCCAAGAGACCCAGTACTTC. The chain is built from TRBV5-1 and TRBJ2-5; 10 bases align to TRBD2. The germline V gene has CDR1 SGHRS and CDR2 YFSETQ. Trimming took 4 bases from V and 1 from J; bases not matched to a gene: 7. The CDR3 is made up of 16 amino acids.

This clonotype was observed a handful of times. V usage is TRBV7-9 and J usage is TRBJ2-4; a possible D gene is TRBD2 (6 bases). Per germline, CDR1 SEHNR and CDR2 FQNEAQ (reference sequence). The CDR3 length is 11 residues. With 11 bases removed from V and 8 bases from J, the gap between germline ends came to 13 bases. CDR3 sequence (DNA): TGTGCCGGGACTGTAGGGGACATTCAGTACTTC. Its translation: CAGTVGDIQYF.

This clonotype has only a few counts. The gene calls are TRBV20-1 and TRBJ1-1; D unresolved. The V end was cut by 1 base, the J end by 3 bases, with 9 bases between. Germline V gene lookup returns CDR1 DFQATT and CDR2 SNEGSKA (reference sequence). The CDR3 spans 13 residues. The CDR3 sequence: CSARVGWYTEAFF. The CDR3 DNA sequence: TGCAGTGCTAGAGTGGGGTGGTACACTGAAGCTTTCTTT.

This clonotype has a handful of counts. The rearrangement links TRBV20-1 to TRBJ2-7; 11 bases fit TRBD1. Germline V gives CDR1 DFQATT, CDR2 SNEGSKA (reference sequence). The CDR3 consists of 14 residues. J lost 7 bases, V lost 6 bases, and 11 bases had no gene match. This chain's CDR3 is CSAFRDRGIKEQYF. In DNA, the CDR3 is TGCAGTGCCTTCCGGGACAGGGGGATCAAGGAGCAGTACTTC.

As to this clonotype: Lacking the conserved final phenylalanine or tryptophan, this CDR3 likely reflects a read error. This chain links TRBV9 with TRBJ2-2; TRBD2 aligns across 8 bases. The V and J ends lost 3 bases and 7 bases, in that order; junction bases with no gene match: 8. The CDR3 extends over 15 amino acids. Germline loops: CDR1 SGDLS, CDR2 YYNGEE. CDR3 protein: CASSDSGSVDGELFL. In DNA form, the CDR3 reads TGTGCCAGCAGCGACAGCGGGAGCGTGGACGGGGAGCTGTTTTTA.

This clonotype was seen repeatedly, ten times or more. The chain uses TRBV4-2 and TRBJ2-4; 8 nucleotides agree with TRBD2. Germline V gives CDR1 LGHNA, CDR2 YNFKEQ. The CDR3 has 20 amino acids. Unmatched junction bases numbered 15, after V lost 1 base and J lost 1 base. The CDR3 protein is CASSQGRDSGTGMAKNIQYF. CDR3 in DNA: TGTGCCAGCAGCCAAGGGCGAGATAGCGGGACTGGGATGGCCAAAAACATTCAGTACTTC.

This clonotype has a handful of counts. The chain uses TRBV20-1 and TRBJ1-3; D is uncertain. The CDR3 contains 11 residues. Germline V gene data show CDR1 as DFQATT and CDR2 as SNEGSKA (reference sequence). The V end was cut by 6 bases, the J end by 4 bases, with 7 bases between. The CDR3 loop reads CSAASGNTIYF. The CDR3 DNA follows: TGCAGTGCCGCATCAGGAAACACCATATATTTT.

This clonotype has a count of ten or more. This chain connects TRBV27 to TRBJ2-4; a possible D gene is TRBD1 (6 bases). There are 15 residues in the CDR3. CDR1 and CDR2 from the germline V gene are MNHEY and SMNVEV (reference sequence). V lost 6 bases and J 4 bases, leaving 16 bases between the germline ends. This CDR3 reads CASSFLQGGKNIQYF. In DNA form, the CDR3 reads TGTGCCAGCAGCTTTTTACAGGGTGGAAAAAACATTCAGTACTTC.